One and the same sample provided the 29 T cell receptor beta chains below, sequenced in a study of blood T cell repertoires in COVID-19. Sequencing was performed with immunoSEQ multiplex PCR; in TCRdb, only in-frame clones are kept and a portion is missing. The sample has a few hundred thousand clones; 65% to 85% are singletons. The sequencing input was peripheral blood. These receptors were taken from a person aged 70 to 79 with COVID-19, enrolled during active disease.

The CDR3 DNA is TGTGCCAGCAGTTTAGCTGGGCAGGGACTGATAAATGAGCAGTTCTTC. Encoded protein: CASSLAGQGLINEQFF. The gene calls are TRBV27 and TRBJ2-1; D may be TRBD2 (6 bases). There are 16 residues in the CDR3. With 2 bases removed from V and 7 bases from J, the gap between germline ends came to 18 bases. Germline loops: CDR1 MNHEY, CDR2 SMNVEV (reference sequence).

The CDR3: CASRPQGGNQPQHF. The DNA for the CDR3 is TGTGCCAGCAGGCCTCAGGGTGGCAATCAGCCCCAGCATTTT. The V gene is TRBV5-5, the J gene TRBJ1-5; D is possibly TRBD1 (5 bases). The germline gives CDR1 SGHKS, CDR2 YYEKEE (reference sequence). The CDR3 is made up of 14 amino acids. V was clipped by 5 bases and J by 2 bases, with 11 bases between them.

A single count supports this clone. This chain links TRBV12-3 or TRBV12-4 with TRBJ2-7; the D gene is possibly TRBD1 (6 bases). V dropped 6 bases and J dropped 7 bases, with 10 bases sitting between them. This CDR3 comprises 11 residues. The CDR3 loop reads CASRTGWEQYF. For the CDR3, the DNA is TGTGCCAGCAGAACAGGGTGGGAGCAGTACTTC.

The chain recombines TRBV28 with TRBJ2-7, with D possibly matching TRBD1 (5 bases). V lost 6 bases and J 3 bases, leaving 9 bases between the germline ends. Looked up from germline, CDR1 is MDHEN and CDR2 is SYDVKM. The CDR3 is 12 residues long. The CDR3 nucleotides are TGTGCCAGCAGCCTAGACAGCTACGAGCAGTACTTC. Its translation is CASSLDSYEQYF.

This clone has more than one count but fewer than ten. V and J are TRBV29-1 and TRBJ2-4; D is undetermined. V lost 6 bases and J lost 5, with 11 bases in between. The CDR3 has 12 amino acids. Germline lookup yields CDR1 SQVTM and CDR2 ANQGSEA. CDR3 sequence (DNA): TGCAGCGTCGAGGAGTTCCAAAACATTCAGTACTTC. Translation: CSVEEFQNIQYF.

This clone has just one count. The chain carries TRBV3-1 (or the pseudogene TRBV3-2) and TRBJ1-2; 10 bases are shared with TRBD1. The V gene end was trimmed by 3 bases and the J gene end by 1 base; junction bases not matched to a gene: 5. The CDR3 sequence is 16 residues long. The germline V gene has CDR1 LGHDT and CDR2 YNNKEL (reference sequence). CDR3 DNA sequence: TGTGCCAGCAGCCAGACAGGGGGCGGGAGTAACTATGGCTACACCTTC. Protein sequence: CASSQTGGGSNYGYTF.

This clone was seen just once. The chain recombines TRBV28 with TRBJ2-2; D is perhaps TRBD2 (5 bases). CDR3 size: 16 residues. The V and J ends lost 5 bases and 1 base respectively, with 14 bases between them. The germline V gene encodes CDR1 MDHEN and CDR2 SYDVKM. The CDR3 nucleotides are TGTGCCAGCAGTACCCTAGCTTATGGGAACACCGGGGAGCTGTTTTTT. Translating it yields CASSTLAYGNTGELFF.

The chain combines TRBV5-5 with TRBJ2-2, with D possibly matching TRBD1 (6 bases). CDR1 is SGHKS and CDR2 is YYEKEE in the germline V gene (reference sequence). This CDR3 spans 15 amino acids. The V gene lost 3 bases and the J gene lost 3 bases, with 12 bases spanning the gap. The CDR3 DNA sequence: TGTGCCAGCAGCTCCGGACAGACCTACACCGGGGAGCTGTTTTTT. Its protein is CASSSGQTYTGELFF.

The rearrangement joins TRBV21-1 to TRBJ2-5; TRBD2 reflects the table's D call only, with no check against the DNA. TRBV21-1 has pseudogene status. The CDR3 totals 13 residues. The CDR3 coding sequence is TGTGCCCGCCCCTCGGGAGGGGATGGGACCCAGTACTTC. Residues: CARPSGGDGTQYF.

The CDR3 DNA reads as TGTGCCAGCAGCCTCCGGGACAGGGGGTCACCCCTCCACTTT. It yields the protein CASSLRDRGSPLHF. The V call is TRBV7-3, the J call TRBJ1-6, with 11 positions matching TRBD1. This CDR3 has 14 amino acids. The J segment lost 10 bases and the V segment lost 5 bases, leaving 4 bases of the junction unmatched. The germline gives CDR1 SGHTA, CDR2 FQGTGA.

The chain links TRBV3-1 (or the pseudogene TRBV3-2) to TRBJ2-1; 7 nucleotides align to TRBD2. The V gene's germline CDR1 is LGHDT and CDR2 YNNKEL (reference sequence). With V trimmed by 2 bases and J by 3 bases, 10 bases remained unmatched. This CDR3 comprises 17 residues. In DNA, the CDR3 is TGTGCCAGCAGCCAACAAGCCTTTGGGGGGGGCTACAATGAGCAGTTCTTC. Translated, it gives CASSQQAFGGGYNEQFF.

The chain combines TRBV28 with TRBJ1-2; weak D call: TRBD1 (6 bases). V gave up 5 bases and J gave up 3 bases, with 19 bases separating them. Germline-derived CDR1 and CDR2 are MDHEN and SYDVKM. The length of the CDR3 is 16 residues. CDR3: CASSPPGRGGDYGYTF. The DNA for the CDR3 is TGTGCCAGCAGTCCCCCGGGCAGGGGCGGCGACTATGGCTACACCTTC.

This chain joins TRBV18 and TRBJ1-2; TRBD1 matches 10 bases. Trimming cost V 3 bases and J 8 bases; bases outside gene matches: 6. Per the germline V gene, CDR1 is KGHSH and CDR2 is LQKENI. This CDR3 spans 14 amino acids. The DNA of the CDR3 is TGTGCCAGCTCACCTCCCGGGACAGGGGACGGCTACACCTTC. It specifies CASSPPGTGDGYTF.

The chain links TRBV3-1 (or the pseudogene TRBV3-2) to TRBJ2-3; D remains ambiguous. The germline V and J ends were trimmed by 6 bases and 3 bases, with 13 bases remaining between them. Germline values: CDR1 LGHDT, CDR2 YNNKEL (reference sequence). The CDR3 covers 14 residues. The CDR3 nucleotides read TGTGCCAGCAGTGACACCCAACCGACAGATACGCAGTATTTT. Protein sequence: CASSDTQPTDTQYF.

In nucleotides, the CDR3 is TGTGCCACCAGCAAAAGGACTAGCGGGGGCCAAGAGACCCAGTACTTC. Residues: CATSKRTSGGQETQYF. The chain carries TRBV15 and TRBJ2-5; 13 bases are a match to TRBD2. CDR1 and CDR2 (germline): LNHNV, YYDKDF (reference sequence). Germline trimming cut 4 bases from V and 1 base from J; bases unmatched to any gene: 3. The CDR3 is made up of 16 amino acids.

This clone has just one count. V usage is TRBV25-1 and J usage is TRBJ1-2; a weak D match, TRBD1 (5 bases). With 7 bases removed from V and 8 bases from J, the gap between germline ends came to 26 bases. CDR1 MGHDK and CDR2 SYGVNS come from the germline V gene. The CDR3 sequence is 16 residues long. As DNA, the CDR3 is TGTGCCAGCACCCCGACTCAGGAAAACCCCGGGGGAGGCTACACCTTC. This gives the protein CASTPTQENPGGGYTF.

This chain links TRBV2 with TRBJ2-1; 7 nucleotides line up with TRBD2. The CDR3 covers 12 residues. Germline CDR1 is SNHLY and CDR2 is FYNNEI. V shed 9 bases, J shed 15 bases, and the junction held 14 bases outside the gene matches. The CDR3, as DNA: TGTGCCAGATCTCCCAACCGAAGGACTAGGTTCTTC. Protein sequence: CARSPNRRTRFF.

The V gene is TRBV5-1, the J gene TRBJ1-2, with a possible D match to TRBD1 (6 bases). Germline V gene lookup returns CDR1 SGHRS and CDR2 YFSETQ. The CDR3 runs to 13 residues. V shed 6 bases and J shed 4 bases, with 13 bases lying between them. The CDR3 DNA is TGCGCCAGCACGAAGGACAGCGTCTATGGCTACACCTTC. Protein product: CASTKDSVYGYTF.

The chain combines TRBV27 with TRBJ1-4; D perhaps matches TRBD1 (6 bases). Germline V gene data show CDR1 as MNHEY and CDR2 as SMNVEV (reference sequence). Trimming removed 3 bases at V and 8 bases at J, with 10 bases between. There are 13 residues in the CDR3. The CDR3 DNA reads TGTGCCAGCAGTTTGGGCAGGGGCGAAAAACTGTTTTTT. Its protein is CASSLGRGEKLFF. The whole variable domain, filled in from reference TRBV27 and TRBJ1-4, reads EAQVTQNPRYLITVTGKKLTVTCSQNMNHEYMSWYRQDPGLGLRQIYYSMNVEVTDKGDVPEGYKVSRKEKRNFPLILESPSPNQTSLYFCASSLGRGEKLFFGSGTQLSVL.

J is TRBJ1-1 and V is TRBV6-5, with 10 bases identical to TRBD1. The germline gives CDR1 MNHEY, CDR2 SVGAGI. The CDR3 covers 13 residues. Losses at the gene ends were 11 bases for V and 3 bases for J; bases not matched to a gene: 6. The CDR3 DNA reads as TGTGCCGGGGTGACAGGGGGCGACACTGAAGCTTTCTTT. Protein: CAGVTGGDTEAFF.

The rearrangement joins TRBV4-3 to TRBJ2-3, with 7 bases fitting TRBD2. The germline gives CDR1 LGHNA, CDR2 YSLEER. The CDR3 loop spans 16 amino acids. With 1 base clipped from V and 7 bases from J, the junction kept 11 bases outside the gene matches. The CDR3 here is CASSQVTTAGLNTQYF. The CDR3 nucleotides are TGCGCCAGCAGCCAAGTCACAACAGCGGGACTTAATACGCAGTATTTT.

The rearrangement joins TRBV5-6 to TRBJ2-7, with 8 bases that match TRBD1. Germline-derived CDR1 and CDR2 are SGHDT and YYEEEE. V lost 4 bases and J lost 6; bases outside the gene matches: 3. The CDR3 contains 12 residues. CDR3 in DNA: TGTGCCAGCAGCCGGACAGGGTCCGAGCAGTACTTC. This translates into CASSRTGSEQYF.

V usage is TRBV9 and J usage is TRBJ1-4, with D possibly TRBD1 on 6 matching bases. Germline loops: CDR1 SGDLS, CDR2 YYNGEE. The CDR3 covers 15 residues. Trimming shortened V by 4 bases and J by 14 bases, and 24 bases separated the two germline ends. The CDR3 bases are TGTGCCAGCAGCCGCCAAACGGACAGTACGACGGGGCTGTTTTTT. Protein sequence: CASSRQTDSTTGLFF. The whole variable domain, filled in from reference TRBV9 and TRBJ1-4, reads DSGVTQTPKHLITATGQRVTLRCSPRSGDLSVYWYQQSLDQGLQFLIQYYNGEERAKGNILERFSAQQFPDLHSELNLSSLELGDSALYFCASSRQTDSTTGLFFGSGTQLSVL.

This rearrangement joins TRBV5-1 to TRBJ1-1, with 7 nucleotides matching TRBD1. V was clipped by 4 bases and J by 6 bases; unmatched bases: 6. The CDR3 runs 13 residues. In germline, CDR1 is SGHRS, CDR2 YFSETQ. This CDR3 is CASSGGQLPEAFF. Written as DNA, the CDR3 is TGCGCCAGCAGCGGGGGACAGTTACCTGAAGCTTTCTTT.

The chain uses TRBV6-5 and TRBJ1-4, with a possible D match to TRBD1 (6 bases). Germline loops: CDR1 MNHEY, CDR2 SVGAGI. Trimming cost V 4 bases and J 3 bases, with 15 bases left between them. This CDR3 has 16 amino acids. The DNA for the CDR3 is TGTGCCAGCAGTTCCCGGGACACGGTACCTAATGAAAAACTGTTTTTT. Translated, it gives CASSSRDTVPNEKLFF.

This clone is a singleton in its sample. V gene TRBV28 combines with J gene TRBJ1-2, with 8 bases matching TRBD1. V lost 5 bases to trimming and J lost 4 bases; unmatched junction nucleotides: 9. Germline values: CDR1 MDHEN, CDR2 SYDVKM. The CDR3 contains 15 residues. The CDR3 bases are TGTGCCAGCAGTGGCACCAGGGGGCGCGCCTATGGCTACACCTTC. Amino acid sequence: CASSGTRGRAYGYTF.

This clone showed up many times. Here the CDR3 DNA reads TGTGCCAGCAGCTTCTTCGGACGGCCGGGGGTCGGGGAGCTGTTTTTT. This codes for CASSFFGRPGVGELFF. The chain combines TRBV7-2 with TRBJ2-2; tentative D call: TRBD2 (6 bases). The ends were cut back, 3 bases at V and 7 bases at J, with 18 bases in the middle. CDR1 is SGHTA, CDR2 FQGNSA, per germline. CDR3 size: 16 residues.

This clone was seen just once. This chain links TRBV2 with TRBJ1-2; D is uncertain. The CDR3 is made up of 12 amino acids. CDR1 and CDR2 from the germline V gene are SNHLY and FYNNEI. V shed 6 bases and J shed 5 bases, with 10 bases lying between them. The CDR3 loop is CASREIRYGYTF. The DNA for the CDR3 is TGTGCCAGCAGGGAAATCCGTTATGGCTACACCTTC.

The chain carries TRBV6-5 and TRBJ1-3; D is possibly TRBD1 (6 bases). CDR1 and CDR2 (germline): MNHEY, SVGAGI. The germline V and J ends were trimmed by 6 bases and 7 bases, with 19 bases remaining between them. The CDR3 is 15 amino acids. CDR3 coding DNA: TGTGCCAGCAGACCCGGGACACAGGTCTGGAACACCATATATTTT. Protein: CASRPGTQVWNTIYF.